This TCR beta chain was sequenced during a study of low-dose radiotherapy and immunotherapy resistance in tumors. Priming of first-strand cDNA relied on TRAV- and TRBV-specific primers (covering alpha and beta chains). The TCRs were subjected to amplification over approximately 19 PCR cycles employing a constant-region primer in conjunction with a V-primer adapter. TCRdb recomputed calls from the reads with MiXCR, one row per CDR3 protein. In the table there are nearly 95,000 distinct CDR3 sequences, 8% to 10% of which are singletons. Time point meaning: before trial treatment. The CDR3 loop spans 15 amino acids. The V gene end was trimmed by 3 bases and the J gene end by 4 bases; junction bases not matched to a gene: 6. The germline V gene encodes CDR1 KGHSH and CDR2 LQKENI. Many counts were recorded for this clonotype.

This clonotype originated in a male donor with prostate cancer. The genes are TRBV18 and TRBJ1-1; 9 bases line up with TRBD1. Sequencing was performed on PBMCs, taken before treatment. Here the CDR3 reads CASSPTGQGSTEAFF. For the CDR3, the DNA is TGTGCCAGCTCACCTACCGGACAGGGGAGCACTGAAGCTTTCTTT. The variable domain in full, completed from reference TRBV18 and TRBJ1-1, reads NAGVMQNPRHLVRRRGQEARLRCSPMKGHSHVYWYRQLPEEGLKFMVYLQKENIIDESGMPKERFSAEFPKEGPSILRIQQVVRGDSAAYFCASSPTGQGSTEAFFGQGTRLTVV.